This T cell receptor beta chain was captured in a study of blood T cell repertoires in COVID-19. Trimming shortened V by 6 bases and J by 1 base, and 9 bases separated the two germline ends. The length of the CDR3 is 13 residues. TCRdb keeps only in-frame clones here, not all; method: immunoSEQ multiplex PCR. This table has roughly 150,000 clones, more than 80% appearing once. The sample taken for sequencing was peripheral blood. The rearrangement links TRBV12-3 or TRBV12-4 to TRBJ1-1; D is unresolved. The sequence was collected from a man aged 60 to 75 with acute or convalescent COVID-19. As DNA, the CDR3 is TGTGCCAGCAGCCCTACCAAGAACACTGAAGCTTTCTTT. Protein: CASSPTKNTEAFF.